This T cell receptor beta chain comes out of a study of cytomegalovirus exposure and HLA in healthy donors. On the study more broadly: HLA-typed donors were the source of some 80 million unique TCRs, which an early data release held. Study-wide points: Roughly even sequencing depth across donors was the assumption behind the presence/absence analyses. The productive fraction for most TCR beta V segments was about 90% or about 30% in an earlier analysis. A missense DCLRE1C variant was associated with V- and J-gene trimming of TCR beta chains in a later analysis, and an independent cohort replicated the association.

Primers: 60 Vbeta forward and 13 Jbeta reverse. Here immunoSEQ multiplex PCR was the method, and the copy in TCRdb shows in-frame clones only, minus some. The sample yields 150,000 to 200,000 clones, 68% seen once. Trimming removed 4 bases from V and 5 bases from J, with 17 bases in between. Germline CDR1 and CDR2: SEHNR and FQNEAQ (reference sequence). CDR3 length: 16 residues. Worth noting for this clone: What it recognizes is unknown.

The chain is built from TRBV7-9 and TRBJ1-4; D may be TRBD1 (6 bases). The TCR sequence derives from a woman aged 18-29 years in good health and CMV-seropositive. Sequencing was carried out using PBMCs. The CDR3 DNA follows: TGTGCCAGCAGCTCCCAGGATGGGGGCCTCAATGAAAAACTGTTTTTT. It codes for CASSSQDGGLNEKLFF.